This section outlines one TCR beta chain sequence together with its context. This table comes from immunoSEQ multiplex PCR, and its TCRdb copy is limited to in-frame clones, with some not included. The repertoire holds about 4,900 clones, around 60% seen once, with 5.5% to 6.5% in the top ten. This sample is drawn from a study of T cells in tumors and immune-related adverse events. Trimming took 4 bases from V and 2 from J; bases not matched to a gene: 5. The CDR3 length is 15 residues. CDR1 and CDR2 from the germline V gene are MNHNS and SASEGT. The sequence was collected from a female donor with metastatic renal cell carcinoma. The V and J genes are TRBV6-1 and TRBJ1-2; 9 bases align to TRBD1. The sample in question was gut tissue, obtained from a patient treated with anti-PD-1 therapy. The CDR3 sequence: CASSAWTGANYGYTF. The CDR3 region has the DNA TGTGCCAGCAGTGCTTGGACAGGGGCGAACTATGGCTACACCTTC.